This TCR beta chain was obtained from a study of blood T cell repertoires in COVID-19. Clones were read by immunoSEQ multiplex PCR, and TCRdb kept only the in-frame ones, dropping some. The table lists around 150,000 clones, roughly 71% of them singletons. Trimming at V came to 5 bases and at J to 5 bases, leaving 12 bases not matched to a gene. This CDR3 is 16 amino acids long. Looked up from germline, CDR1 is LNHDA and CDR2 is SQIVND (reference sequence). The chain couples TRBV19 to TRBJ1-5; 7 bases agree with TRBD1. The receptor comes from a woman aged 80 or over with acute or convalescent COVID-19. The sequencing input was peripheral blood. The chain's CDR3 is CASSPSTGAGYQPQHF. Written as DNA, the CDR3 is TGTGCCAGTAGTCCCTCTACAGGGGCGGGTTATCAGCCCCAGCATTTT.